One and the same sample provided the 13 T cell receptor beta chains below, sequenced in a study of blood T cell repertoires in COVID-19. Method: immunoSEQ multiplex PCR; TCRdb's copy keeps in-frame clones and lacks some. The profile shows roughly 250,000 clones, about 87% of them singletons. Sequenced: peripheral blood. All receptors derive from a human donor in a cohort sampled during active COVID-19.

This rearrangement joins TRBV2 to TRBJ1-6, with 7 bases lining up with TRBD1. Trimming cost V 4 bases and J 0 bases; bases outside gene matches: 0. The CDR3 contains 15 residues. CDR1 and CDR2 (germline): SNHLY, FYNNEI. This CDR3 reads CASSGDSSYNSPLHF. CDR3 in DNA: TGTGCCAGCAGTGGGGACAGCTCCTATAATTCACCCCTCCACTTT.

In DNA, the CDR3 is TGCGCCAGCAGAGGACTGAAAATCACAGATACGCAGTATTTT. This encodes CASRGLKITDTQYF. The chain is built from TRBV10-2 and TRBJ2-3; a possible D gene is TRBD2 (5 bases). The V gene's germline CDR1 is WSHSY and CDR2 SAAADI. Trimming stripped 6 bases from V and 2 bases from J, with 12 bases between. The CDR3 extends over 14 amino acids.

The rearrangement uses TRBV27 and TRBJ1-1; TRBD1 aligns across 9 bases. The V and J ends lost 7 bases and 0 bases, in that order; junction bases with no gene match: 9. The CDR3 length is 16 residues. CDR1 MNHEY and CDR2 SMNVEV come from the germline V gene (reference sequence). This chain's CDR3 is CASTPNRGRLNTEAFF. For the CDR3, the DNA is TGTGCCAGCACCCCAAACAGGGGGCGGTTGAACACTGAAGCTTTCTTT.

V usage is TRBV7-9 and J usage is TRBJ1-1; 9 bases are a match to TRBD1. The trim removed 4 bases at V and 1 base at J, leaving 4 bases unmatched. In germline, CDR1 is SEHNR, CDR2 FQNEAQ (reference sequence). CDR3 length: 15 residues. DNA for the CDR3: TGTGCCAGCAGCTCATGGACAGGGGAGAACACTGAAGCTTTCTTT. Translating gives CASSSWTGENTEAFF.

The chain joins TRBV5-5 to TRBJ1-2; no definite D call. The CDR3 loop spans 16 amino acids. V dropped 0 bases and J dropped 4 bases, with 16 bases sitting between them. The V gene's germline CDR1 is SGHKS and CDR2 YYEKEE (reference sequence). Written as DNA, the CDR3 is TGTGCCAGCAGCTTGGACCCCACCGGGTCCTTCTATGGCTACACCTTC. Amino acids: CASSLDPTGSFYGYTF.

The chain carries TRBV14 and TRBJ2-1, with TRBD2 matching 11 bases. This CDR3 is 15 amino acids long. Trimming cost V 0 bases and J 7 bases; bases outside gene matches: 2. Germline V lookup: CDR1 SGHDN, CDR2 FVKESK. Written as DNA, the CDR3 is TGTGCCAGCAGCCAAGATCTAGCGGGGGGAAATGAGCAGTTCTTC. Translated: CASSQDLAGGNEQFF. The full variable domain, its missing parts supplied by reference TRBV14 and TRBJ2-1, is EAGVTQFPSHSVIEKGQTVTLRCDPISGHDNLYWYRRVMGKEIKFLLHFVKESKQDESGMPNNRFLAERTGGTYSTLKVQPAELEDSGVYFCASSQDLAGGNEQFFGPGTRLTVL.

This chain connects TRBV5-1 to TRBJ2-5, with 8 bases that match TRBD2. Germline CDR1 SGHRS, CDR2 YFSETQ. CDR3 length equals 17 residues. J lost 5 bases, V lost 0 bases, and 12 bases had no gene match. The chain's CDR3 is CASSLGTSGQTTETQYF. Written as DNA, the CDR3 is TGCGCCAGCAGCTTGGGTACTAGCGGCCAAACGACGGAGACCCAGTACTTC.

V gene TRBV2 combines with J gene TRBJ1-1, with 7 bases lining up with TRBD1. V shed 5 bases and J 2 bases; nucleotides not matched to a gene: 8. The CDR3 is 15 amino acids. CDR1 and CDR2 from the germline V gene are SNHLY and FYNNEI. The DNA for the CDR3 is TGTGCCAGCAGTCCCCGCGGGACAGAAAACACTGAAGCTTTCTTT. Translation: CASSPRGTENTEAFF.

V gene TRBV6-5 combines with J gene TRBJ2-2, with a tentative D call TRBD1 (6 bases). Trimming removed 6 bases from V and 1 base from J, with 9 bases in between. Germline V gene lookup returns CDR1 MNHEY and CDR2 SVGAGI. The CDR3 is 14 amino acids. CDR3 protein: CASSQGQNTGELFF. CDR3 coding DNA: TGTGCCAGCAGCCAGGGACAGAACACCGGGGAGCTGTTTTTT.

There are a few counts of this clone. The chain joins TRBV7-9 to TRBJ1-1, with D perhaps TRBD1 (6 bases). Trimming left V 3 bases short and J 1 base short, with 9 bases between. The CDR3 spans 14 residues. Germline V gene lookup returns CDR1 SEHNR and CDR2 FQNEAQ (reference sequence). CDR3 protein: CASSFLGANTEAFF. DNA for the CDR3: TGTGCCAGCAGCTTCCTGGGGGCGAACACTGAAGCTTTCTTT.

In DNA, the CDR3 is TGTGCCAGCTCCCTAGTGACGGGGAACTACGAGCAGTACTTC. Translated, it gives CASSLVTGNYEQYF. The chain links TRBV18 to TRBJ2-7, with a weak D call TRBD2 (5 bases). V was shortened by 6 bases and J by 3 bases, with 15 bases between the two germline ends. Germline V lookup: CDR1 KGHSH, CDR2 LQKENI. There are 14 residues in the CDR3.

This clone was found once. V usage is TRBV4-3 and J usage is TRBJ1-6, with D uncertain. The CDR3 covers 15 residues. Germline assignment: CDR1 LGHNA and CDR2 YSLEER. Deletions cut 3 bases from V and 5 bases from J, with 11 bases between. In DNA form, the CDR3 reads TGCGCCAGCAGCCAGGTTGGGCAGAATAATTCACCCCTCCACTTT. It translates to CASSQVGQNNSPLHF.

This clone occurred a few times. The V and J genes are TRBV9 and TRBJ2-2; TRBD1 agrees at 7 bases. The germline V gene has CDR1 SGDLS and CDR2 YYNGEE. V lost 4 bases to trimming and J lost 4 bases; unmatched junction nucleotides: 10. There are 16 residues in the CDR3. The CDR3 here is CASSPRPGQTTGELFF. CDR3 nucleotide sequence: TGTGCCAGCAGCCCGCGACCGGGACAGACCACCGGGGAGCTGTTTTTT.